Included here is one T cell receptor beta chain sequence, with context. As yet, its antigen is unknown. The data originate from a study of T cells after yellow fever vaccination. The CDR3 runs to 17 residues. Germline CDR1 is LGHNA and CDR2 is YNFKEQ. V lost 4 bases and J lost 1; bases outside the gene matches: 9. Template-switching 5'RACE yielded the TCR cDNA; a universal primer site and UMIs were added in the process. TCRdb passed the 5' RACE reads through MiXCR, listing each CDR3 protein once. The table records around 400,000 distinct CDR3 sequences, 11% of them present only once. General study points: The secondary response was weaker but peaked faster, day 5 versus 15. Re-detected after boosting: most primary clones, about 95% of CD4 and over 80% of CD8.

The chain combines TRBV4-2 with TRBJ1-1, with 10 bases matching TRBD1. The receptor was isolated from a man aged 18 to 29 who received the YFV17D yellow fever vaccine. This specimen was PBMCs, taken on the day of the first yellow fever vaccination. The CDR3 bases are TGTGCCAGCAGCCTGTCCCGGGACAGGGGCAAGAACACTGAAGCTTTCTTT. Protein product: CASSLSRDRGKNTEAFF.